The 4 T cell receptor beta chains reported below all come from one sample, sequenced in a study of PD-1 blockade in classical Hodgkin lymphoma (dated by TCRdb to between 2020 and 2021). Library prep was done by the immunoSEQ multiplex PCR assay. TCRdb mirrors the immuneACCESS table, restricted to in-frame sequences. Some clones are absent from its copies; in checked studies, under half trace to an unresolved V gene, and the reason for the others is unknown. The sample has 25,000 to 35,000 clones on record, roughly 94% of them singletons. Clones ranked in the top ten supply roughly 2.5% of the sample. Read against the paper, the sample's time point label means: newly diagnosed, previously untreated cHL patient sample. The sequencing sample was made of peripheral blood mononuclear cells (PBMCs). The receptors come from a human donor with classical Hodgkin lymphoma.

CDR3 sequence: CASSISPNLGWIRGNEQFF. Here the CDR3 DNA reads TGTGCCAGTAGTATCTCACCCAACCTTGGGTGGATAAGGGGCAATGAGCAGTTCTTC. V usage is TRBV19 and J usage is TRBJ2-1; a possible D gene is TRBD1 (5 bases). With 3 bases removed from V and 6 bases from J, the gap between germline ends came to 27 bases. The CDR3 length is 19 residues. Germline CDR1 is LNHDA and CDR2 is SQIVND (reference sequence).

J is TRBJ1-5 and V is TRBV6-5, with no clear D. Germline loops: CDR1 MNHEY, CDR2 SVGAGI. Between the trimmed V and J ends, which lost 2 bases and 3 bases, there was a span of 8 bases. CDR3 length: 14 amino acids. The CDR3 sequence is CASSYVGANQPQHF. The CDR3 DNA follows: TGTGCCAGCAGTTACGTGGGAGCCAATCAGCCCCAGCATTTT.

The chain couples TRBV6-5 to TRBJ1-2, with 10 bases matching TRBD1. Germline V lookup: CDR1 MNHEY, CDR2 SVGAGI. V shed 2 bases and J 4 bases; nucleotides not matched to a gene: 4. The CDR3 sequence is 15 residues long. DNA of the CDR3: TGTGCCAGCAGTTACGACAGGGGGCTGAGCTATGGCTACACCTTC. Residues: CASSYDRGLSYGYTF.

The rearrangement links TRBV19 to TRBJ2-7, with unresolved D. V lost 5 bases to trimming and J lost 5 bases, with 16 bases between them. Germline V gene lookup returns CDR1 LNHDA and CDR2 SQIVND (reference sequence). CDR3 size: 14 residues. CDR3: CASSPQLTSDEQYF. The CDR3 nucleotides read TGTGCCAGTAGTCCCCAACTAACAAGCGACGAGCAGTACTTC.